This TCR beta chain originates from a study of T cells expressing NK-cell markers. Study results and limitations: One observes that, in a few donors, these clonotypes were also the leading ones within the CD3+CD56-NKG2C+ fraction. Dominant NKG2C+ clonotypes in a handful of donors made up roughly 1.0-7.0% of CD8+ T cells.

The V gene's germline CDR1 is SNHLY and CDR2 FYNNEI. The CDR3 has 12 amino acids. With regard to this clonotype: Its antigen remains unknown.

Beta-chain TCR cDNA was generated via 5'RACE template switching with UMIs. With the 5' RACE reads reprocessed, TCRdb shows one record per CDR3 protein and no DNA. The sample's table shows 500,000 to 600,000 distinct CDR3 sequences. Source material: blood T cells: a sorted CD56 or NKG2C T cell subset, CD4+ or CD8+ T cells, or bulk PBMC T cells (not recorded which). The J gene is TRBJ2-3, the V gene TRBV2. This TCR derives from a man aged 18 to 29 in good health. CDR3 loop: CASSENGDTQYF.